One and the same sample provided the 25 T cell receptor beta chains below, sequenced in a study of regulatory T cells in long-lasting Graves disease. The TCR beta library used iRepertoire HTBI primers with Arm-PCR amplification of CDR3. From the multiplex PCR reads, TCRdb called clonotypes with MiXCR, one entry per CDR3 protein. The profile shows around 500,000 distinct CDR3 sequences, roughly 13% of them singletons. The time point here: newly diagnosed GD, antithyroid drugs for less than 3 months. PBMC-derived RNA was used for the TCR library. The sample was also reused in another study, on T cells in Graves' hyperthyroidism and ophthalmopathy.

Sequenced material: peripheral blood mononuclear cells (PBMCs), taken at new diagnosis, from a patient treated with antithyroid drugs. The receptors stem from a man aged 25-45 years with Graves disease.

This clonotype was seen a few times. The V gene is TRBV27, the J gene TRBJ1-1; D may be TRBD1 (5 bases). Germline values: CDR1 MNHEY, CDR2 SMNVEV (reference sequence). Trimming removed 1 base at V and 8 bases at J, with 11 bases between. The CDR3 is made up of 13 amino acids. The CDR3 reads CASSLYGGREAFF. Written as DNA, the CDR3 is TGTGCCAGCAGTTTATATGGGGGACGCGAAGCTTTCTTT.

This clonotype occurred many times. The chain has TRBV6-5 and TRBJ1-2; TRBD1 agrees at 9 bases. V lost 2 bases, J lost 6 bases, and 7 bases stayed unmatched. This CDR3 region has 15 residues. Germline V gene sequence: CDR1 MNHEY, CDR2 SVGAGI. The CDR3 protein is CASSYPGQGMDGYTF. In DNA, the CDR3 is TGTGCCAGCAGTTACCCGGGACAGGGTATGGATGGCTACACCTTC.

This clonotype was seen repeatedly, ten times or more. The chain has TRBV20-1 and TRBJ1-2; 7 nucleotides line up with TRBD1. In germline, CDR1 is DFQATT, CDR2 SNEGSKA (reference sequence). The CDR3 length is 12 residues. The CDR3 DNA reads as TGCAGGGCCCAGGACAGGTTCTATGGCTACACCTTC. Amino acid sequence: CRAQDRFYGYTF.

In its sample, this clonotype was seen many times. The CDR3 bases are TGTGCCAGCAGCTTAGCGCTCCGCCCTGAAGGCTACACCTTC. Amino acids: CASSLALRPEGYTF. This chain uses TRBV7-8 with TRBJ1-2; D ambiguous. Trimming pared 0 bases from V and 8 bases from J, leaving 13 bases between. Germline V lookup: CDR1 SGHVS, CDR2 FQNEAQ. The CDR3 loop spans 14 amino acids.

This clonotype was picked up a small number of times. The chain links TRBV6-2 or TRBV6-3 to TRBJ1-1; D gene ambiguous. Per the germline V gene, CDR1 is MNHEY and CDR2 is SVGEGT. The CDR3 loop spans 14 amino acids. V dropped 5 bases and J dropped 2 bases, with 12 bases sitting between them. The CDR3 reads CASSPLQVNTEAFF. In nucleotides, the CDR3 is TGTGCCAGCAGTCCCCTGCAGGTTAACACTGAAGCTTTCTTT.

This clonotype was seen at least ten times. The rearrangement uses TRBV6-1 and TRBJ1-1; D may be TRBD1 (6 bases). V lost 7 bases and J lost 1, with 10 bases in between. The CDR3 is 13 amino acids. Germline CDR1 is MNHNS and CDR2 is SASEGT. The CDR3 is CASTNRENTEAFF. The CDR3, as DNA: TGTGCCAGCACTAACAGGGAGAACACTGAAGCTTTCTTT.

This clonotype appeared many times. The V gene is TRBV27, the J gene TRBJ1-6; 7 nucleotides match TRBD1. This CDR3 contains 15 residues. Germline V gene data show CDR1 as MNHEY and CDR2 as SMNVEV (reference sequence). J gave up 10 bases and V 0 bases, and 6 bases lay outside the gene matches. The CDR3 DNA is TGTGCCAGCAGTTTATCCGGACAGGCGGGGTCACCCCTCCACTTT. Translating gives CASSLSGQAGSPLHF.

This clonotype was observed many times. The V call is TRBV20-1, the J call TRBJ2-7, with D perhaps matching TRBD1 (6 bases). The length of the CDR3 is 15 residues. Trimming cost V 4 bases and J 3 bases, with 19 bases left between them. Germline CDR1 DFQATT, CDR2 SNEGSKA (reference sequence). In nucleotides, the CDR3 is TGCAGTGCTATAGAGGGGGTTTGGACAAGCTACGAGCAGTACTTC. This encodes CSAIEGVWTSYEQYF.

This clonotype was counted between two and nine times. The chain joins TRBV20-1 to TRBJ2-5; 11 bases are a match to TRBD2. The CDR3 has 17 residues. After removal of 0 bases from V and 5 bases from J, the junction contained 11 bases not matched to a gene. CDR1 is DFQATT, CDR2 SNEGSKA, per germline (reference sequence). The CDR3 reads CSARDGSGRAFQETQYF. The DNA for the CDR3 is TGCAGTGCTAGAGATGGTAGCGGGAGGGCCTTCCAGGAGACCCAGTACTTC.

This clonotype was counted at least ten times. The chain joins TRBV3-1 to TRBJ2-2, with TRBD2 as a possible D gene (6 bases). Germline CDR1 and CDR2: LGHDT and YNNKEL (reference sequence). Trimming removed 4 bases at V and 7 bases at J, with 19 bases between. The CDR3 has 16 residues. CDR3 in amino acids: CASSPGTSRVGGELFF. CDR3 coding DNA: TGTGCCAGCAGCCCCGGGACTTCAAGGGTCGGCGGGGAGCTGTTTTTT.

This clonotype was observed many times. The V call is TRBV12-3 or TRBV12-4, the J call TRBJ2-1; the D call may be TRBD1 or TRBD2 (6 bases each). The ends were cut back, 6 bases at V and 0 bases at J, with 12 bases in the middle. This CDR3 has 15 residues. CDR3 amino acids: CASRGAGRSYNEQFF. CDR3 coding DNA: TGTGCCAGCAGGGGGGCGGGGCGCTCCTACAATGAGCAGTTCTTC.

The chain has TRBV5-4 and TRBJ2-3, with TRBD1 identical over 10 bases. From germline, CDR1 is SGHNT and CDR2 YYREEE (reference sequence). The CDR3 extends over 16 amino acids. With 1 base clipped from V and 6 bases from J, the junction kept 8 bases outside the gene matches. The CDR3 sequence: CASSLLTGQGSDTQYF. CDR3 in DNA: TGTGCCAGCAGCTTGTTAACGGGACAGGGGTCCGATACGCAGTATTTT.

This clonotype was seen many times. The chain joins TRBV7-2 to TRBJ2-1; D might be TRBD2 (6 bases). The CDR3 contains 14 residues. Germline CDR1 is SGHTA and CDR2 is FQGNSA. Trimming pared 1 base from V and 5 bases from J, leaving 9 bases between. CDR3 protein: CASSLVKRDNEQFF. The CDR3 bases are TGTGCCAGCAGCTTAGTCAAGCGGGACAATGAGCAGTTCTTC. The full variable domain, rest sourced from reference TRBV7-2 and TRBJ2-1, is GAGVSQSPSNKVTEKGKDVELRCDPISGHTALYWYRQSLGQGLEFLIYFQGNSAPDKSGLPSDRFSAERTGGSVSTLTIQRTQQEDSAVYLCASSLVKRDNEQFFGPGTRLTVL.

The V gene is TRBV9, the J gene TRBJ2-7, with D maybe TRBD2 (5 bases). In germline, CDR1 is SGDLS, CDR2 YYNGEE. The CDR3 spans 14 residues. Trimming took off 0 bases at V and 5 bases at J, with 12 bases between the two ends. The CDR3 sequence is CASSVGSTGDEQYF. In DNA form, the CDR3 reads TGTGCCAGCAGCGTAGGGTCTACCGGGGACGAGCAGTACTTC.

Ten or more counts support this clonotype. The rearrangement links TRBV18 to TRBJ2-7; D is tentatively TRBD1 or TRBD2 (5 bases each). CDR1 KGHSH and CDR2 LQKENI come from the germline V gene. Trimming removed 3 bases at V and 6 bases at J, with 12 bases between. The CDR3 contains 13 residues. CDR3 sequence reads: CASSPHSGGEQYF. The CDR3 DNA sequence: TGTGCCAGCTCACCCCATTCTGGGGGCGAGCAGTACTTC.

The chain carries TRBV20-1 and TRBJ1-6, with a possible D match to TRBD1 (5 bases). This CDR3 has 14 residues. Trimming removed 0 bases at V and 10 bases at J, with 13 bases between. Germline lookup yields CDR1 DFQATT and CDR2 SNEGSKA (reference sequence). CDR3 sequence (DNA): TGCAGTGCTAGAGATCCGCAGGGTGGCTCACCCCTCCACTTT. This translates into CSARDPQGGSPLHF.

The V and J genes are TRBV4-1 and TRBJ2-7; D is unclear. The V gene's germline CDR1 is MGHRA and CDR2 YSYEKL. With 2 bases removed from V and 1 base from J, the gap between germline ends came to 12 bases. CDR3 length: 15 residues. As DNA, the CDR3 is TGCGCCAGCAGCCAACTGTATGGAGCATCCTACGAGCAGTACTTC. Its protein product is CASSQLYGASYEQYF.

In its sample, this clonotype was seen many times. A read error may produce the germline difference seen at one junction end. The V call is TRBV6-8, the J call TRBJ1-1; 9 bases align to TRBD1. This CDR3 has 20 residues. From germline, CDR1 is MNHGY and CDR2 SAAAGT. The CDR3 spells CASRYSHSRDRVWANTEAFF. The CDR3 nucleotides are TGTGCCAGCAGGTACTCACACTCCCGGGACAGGGTTTGGGCGAACACTGAAGCTTTCTTT.

This clonotype was counted ten times or more. The CDR3 here is CSASRTYEQYF. CDR3 coding DNA: TGCAGTGCTAGTCGGACATACGAGCAGTACTTC. V usage is TRBV20-1 and J usage is TRBJ2-7, with D perhaps TRBD1 (5 bases). V lost 3 bases and J 4 bases, leaving 7 bases between the germline ends. CDR1 and CDR2 (germline): DFQATT, SNEGSKA (reference sequence). The CDR3 is 11 residues long.

CDR3 bases: TGTGCTAGTGGCCATCATCGAACTAGCGGGAGCACAGATACGCAGTATTTT. Translating it yields CASGHHRTSGSTDTQYF. J is TRBJ2-3 and V is TRBV12-5; 9 bases are a match to TRBD2. The length of the CDR3 is 17 residues. Germline V gene data show CDR1 as LGHNT and CDR2 as FRNRAP. V dropped 6 bases and J dropped 0; count of bases not matched to a gene: 10.

The chain has TRBV9 and TRBJ2-7; possibly TRBD1 or TRBD2 for D (6 bases each). Germline CDR1 SGDLS, CDR2 YYNGEE. The CDR3 length is 15 residues. V was cut by 4 bases and J by 5 bases, with 19 bases left in between. The CDR3 region has the DNA TGTGCCAGCAGCCCCCAAGGGGGACTGGGAAACGAGCAGTACTTC. Protein product: CASSPQGGLGNEQYF.

This clonotype was picked up one time. A read error is possible here, since a much larger clone lies one base away. V usage is TRBV30 and J usage is TRBJ1-5, with D uncertain. The CDR3 extends over 15 amino acids. Trimming shortened V by 2 bases and J by 3 bases, and 14 bases separated the two germline ends. Germline CDR1 reads GTSNPN; CDR2 reads SVGIG (reference sequence). The CDR3 here is CAWSSPGGDNQPQHF. The CDR3 DNA is TGTGCCTGGAGTTCACCCGGCGGTGACAATCAGCCCCAGCATTTT.

Ten or more counts support this clonotype. The V call is TRBV5-5, the J call TRBJ2-2, with 7 bases lining up with TRBD2. The CDR3 runs 15 residues. J gave up 0 bases and V 5 bases, and 4 bases lay outside the gene matches. Germline V gene lookup returns CDR1 SGHKS and CDR2 YYEKEE (reference sequence). The chain's CDR3 is CASRLGLANTGELFF. The CDR3 DNA follows: TGTGCCAGCAGACTAGGACTAGCGAACACCGGGGAGCTGTTTTTT.

In this sample, this clonotype turned up many times. The chain combines TRBV27 with TRBJ2-1; 10 nucleotides align to TRBD2. V shed 6 bases and J 4 bases; nucleotides not matched to a gene: 15. Germline V gene data show CDR1 as MNHEY and CDR2 as SMNVEV (reference sequence). This CDR3 is built from 18 residues. The chain's CDR3 is CASRGGLAGEMPYNEQFF. CDR3 DNA: TGTGCCAGCAGAGGAGGGCTAGCGGGAGAAATGCCTTACAATGAGCAGTTCTTC.

With regard to this clonotype: This probably arose from a read error, given a far larger clone one base away. The V and J genes are TRBV11-2 and TRBJ2-7; 9 bases map to TRBD1. The germline V gene has CDR1 SGHAT and CDR2 FQNNGV. The CDR3 totals 16 residues. The CDR3 reads CASSDPGTGPSYEQHF. CDR3 bases: TGTGCCAGCAGCGATCCCGGGACAGGGCCTTCCTACGAGCAGCACTTC.